Presented here are 2 T cell receptor beta chains from one specimen sequenced in a study of blood T cell repertoires in COVID-19. Generated by immunoSEQ multiplex PCR, the TCRdb table keeps only in-frame clones and is missing some. Among approximately 100,000 clones, 85% to 90% were seen once, and the ten largest hold 1.1%. Sequenced: peripheral blood. These receptors were obtained from a human donor in a cohort sampled during active COVID-19.

This rearrangement joins TRBV2 to TRBJ1-2, with a tentative D call TRBD1 (5 bases). From germline, CDR1 is SNHLY and CDR2 FYNNEI. The V end was cut by 3 bases, the J end by 8 bases, with 13 bases between. The CDR3 length is 13 residues. The CDR3 protein is CASSDPQGEGYTF. The CDR3 DNA reads as TGTGCCAGCAGTGACCCGCAGGGTGAAGGCTACACCTTC.

The rearrangement joins TRBV2 to TRBJ2-7; 11 bases agree with TRBD1. V shed 6 bases, J shed 2 bases, and the junction held 3 bases outside the gene matches. This CDR3 is built from 14 residues. CDR1 SNHLY and CDR2 FYNNEI come from the germline V gene. CDR3 nucleotides: TGTGCCAGCAGGGGGACAGGGGGACCCTACGAGCAGTACTTC. It specifies CASRGTGGPYEQYF.